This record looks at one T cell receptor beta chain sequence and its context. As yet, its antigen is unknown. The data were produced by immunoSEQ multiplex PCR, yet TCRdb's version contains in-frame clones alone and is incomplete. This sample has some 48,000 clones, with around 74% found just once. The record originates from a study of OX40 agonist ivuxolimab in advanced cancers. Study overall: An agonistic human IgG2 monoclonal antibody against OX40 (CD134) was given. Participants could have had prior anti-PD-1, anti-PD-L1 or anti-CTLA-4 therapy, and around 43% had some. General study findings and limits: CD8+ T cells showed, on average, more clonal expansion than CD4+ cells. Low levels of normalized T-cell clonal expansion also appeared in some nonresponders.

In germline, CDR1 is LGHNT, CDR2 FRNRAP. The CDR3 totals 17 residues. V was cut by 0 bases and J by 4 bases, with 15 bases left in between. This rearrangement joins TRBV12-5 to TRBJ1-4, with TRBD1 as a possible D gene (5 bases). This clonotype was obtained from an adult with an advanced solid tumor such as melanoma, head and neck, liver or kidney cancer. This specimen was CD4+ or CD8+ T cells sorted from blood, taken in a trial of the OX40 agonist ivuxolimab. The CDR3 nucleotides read TGTGCTAGTGGTTTGGTAGCTGGGGCGCGGATTAATGAAAAACTGTTTTTT. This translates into CASGLVAGARINEKLFF.